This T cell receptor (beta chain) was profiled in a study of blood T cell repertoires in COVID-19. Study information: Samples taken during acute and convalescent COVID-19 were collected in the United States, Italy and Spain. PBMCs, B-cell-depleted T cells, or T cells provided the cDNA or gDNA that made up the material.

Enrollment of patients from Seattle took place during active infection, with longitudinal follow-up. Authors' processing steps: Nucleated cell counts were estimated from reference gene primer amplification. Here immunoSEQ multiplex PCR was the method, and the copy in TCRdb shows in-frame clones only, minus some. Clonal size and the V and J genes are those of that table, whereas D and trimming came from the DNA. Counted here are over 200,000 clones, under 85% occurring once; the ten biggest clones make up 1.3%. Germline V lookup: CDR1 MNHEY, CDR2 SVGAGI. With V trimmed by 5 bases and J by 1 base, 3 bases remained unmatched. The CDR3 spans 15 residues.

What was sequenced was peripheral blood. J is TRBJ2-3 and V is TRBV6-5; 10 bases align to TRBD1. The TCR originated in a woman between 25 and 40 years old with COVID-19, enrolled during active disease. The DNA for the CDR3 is TGTGCCAGCAGTCTGGGACAGGGGCGCACAGATACGCAGTATTTT. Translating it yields CASSLGQGRTDTQYF.